Detailed here is one T cell receptor beta chain. The table came from immunoSEQ multiplex PCR; TCRdb's copy has only in-frame clones and leaves some out. The top ten hold 34% of the sample, which has approximately 710,000 clones, about 92% seen once. Donors were healthy HIV-negative adults without recently reported acute infections or vaccinations. Germline V lookup: CDR1 SGHRS, CDR2 YFSETQ. This CDR3 spans 20 amino acids. J gave up 0 bases and V 3 bases, and 14 bases lay outside the gene matches. The data originate from a study of shared clonotypes between healthy human individuals. The sequence derives from a man between 18 and 35 years old in good health. Some clones in this sample may be carry-over from other donors' samples. The sample taken for sequencing was memory CD8+ T cells from PBMCs. Subset denoted: CD45RO+ cells pooled with CCR7-negative TemRA cells. The gene calls are TRBV5-1 and TRBJ2-3; 12 nucleotides agree with TRBD2. CDR3 residues: CASSSEGLAGFKPSTDTQYF. CDR3 nucleotides: TGCGCCAGCAGCTCAGAGGGACTAGCGGGTTTCAAACCTAGCACAGATACGCAGTATTTT.